The 25 T cell receptor beta chains in this list originate from one sample, sequenced in a study of blood T cell repertoires in COVID-19. The assay was immunoSEQ multiplex PCR, and TCRdb's table has in-frame clones only and misses some. The data show 77,000 or so clones, with about 74% seen just once and 2.6% held by the top ten. Sequenced sample: peripheral blood. These receptor sequences come from a human donor with acute or convalescent COVID-19. The donor label of this sample is uncertain.

The chain is built from TRBV14 and TRBJ2-5; D unclear. There are 13 residues in the CDR3. Germline-derived CDR1 and CDR2 are SGHDN and FVKESK. The germline V and J ends were trimmed by 3 bases and 7 bases, with 12 bases remaining between them. The CDR3 nucleotides are TGTGCCAGCAGCCAGACCGGGTTGTCGACCCAGTACTTC. Translation: CASSQTGLSTQYF. The entire variable domain, with the rest obtained from reference TRBV14 and TRBJ2-5, is as follows: EAGVTQFPSHSVIEKGQTVTLRCDPISGHDNLYWYRRVMGKEIKFLLHFVKESKQDESGMPNNRFLAERTGGTYSTLKVQPAELEDSGVYFCASSQTGLSTQYFGPGTRLLVL.

The V call is TRBV9, the J call TRBJ1-3, with 10 bases aligning to TRBD1. This CDR3 has 15 residues. CDR1 is SGDLS, CDR2 YYNGEE, per germline. The J segment lost 3 bases and the V segment lost 3 bases, leaving 3 bases of the junction unmatched. CDR3 sequence reads: CASSATGGFGNTIYF. The CDR3 region has the DNA TGTGCCAGCAGCGCGACAGGGGGCTTTGGAAACACCATATATTTT. The whole variable domain, filled in from reference TRBV9 and TRBJ1-3, reads DSGVTQTPKHLITATGQRVTLRCSPRSGDLSVYWYQQSLDQGLQFLIQYYNGEERAKGNILERFSAQQFPDLHSELNLSSLELGDSALYFCASSATGGFGNTIYFGEGSWLTVV.

The chain recombines TRBV28 with TRBJ1-1; weak D call: TRBD1 (5 bases). V gave up 6 bases and J gave up 0 bases, with 23 bases separating them. CDR3 length: 18 amino acids. The germline V gene has CDR1 MDHEN and CDR2 SYDVKM. The CDR3: CASRYPVSGGLMNTEAFF. The CDR3 region has the DNA TGTGCCAGCAGGTATCCCGTTTCTGGGGGGTTAATGAACACTGAAGCTTTCTTT.

The V call is TRBV6-5, the J call TRBJ1-5; 11 positions agree with TRBD1. Unmatched junction bases numbered 8, after V lost 6 bases and J lost 7 bases. CDR3 length: 15 amino acids. Germline-derived CDR1 and CDR2 are MNHEY and SVGAGI. CDR3 sequence: CASSPGQGARQPQHF. Written as DNA, the CDR3 is TGTGCCAGCAGCCCCGGACAGGGGGCAAGACAGCCCCAGCATTTT.

The V call is TRBV6-2 or TRBV6-3, the J call TRBJ2-7, with 7 nucleotides matching TRBD1. This CDR3 contains 14 residues. CDR1 is MNHEY, CDR2 SVGEGT, per germline. The ends lost 0 bases at V and 3 bases at J; junction bases unmatched: 2. The CDR3 reads CASSYSGQHYEQYF. CDR3 bases: TGTGCCAGCAGTTACTCGGGACAGCACTACGAGCAGTACTTC.

The chain combines TRBV10-3 with TRBJ2-5; D is uncertain. Between the trimmed V and J ends, which lost 6 bases and 1 base, there was a span of 9 bases. In germline, CDR1 is ENHRY, CDR2 SYGVKD. The CDR3 has 13 amino acids. The CDR3, as DNA: TGTGCCATCAGAGCCGGAGTCCAAGAGACCCAGTACTTC. Protein: CAIRAGVQETQYF.

CDR3 region: CASSLDISSYNEQFF. Here the CDR3 DNA reads TGTGCCAGCAGCTTGGACATCAGCTCCTACAATGAGCAGTTCTTC. The J gene is TRBJ2-1, the V gene TRBV5-4; D unresolved. Germline CDR1 SGHNT, CDR2 YYREEE (reference sequence). CDR3 length: 15 amino acids. The V end was cut by 0 bases, the J end by 0 bases, with 7 bases between.

The chain recombines TRBV2 with TRBJ2-5; 7 bases map to TRBD2. The CDR3 has 15 amino acids. Germline V gene lookup returns CDR1 SNHLY and CDR2 FYNNEI. V dropped 6 bases and J dropped 1; count of bases not matched to a gene: 8. CDR3 in amino acids: CASRVERGTQETQYF. The CDR3 DNA follows: TGTGCCAGCAGGGTGGAGCGGGGTACCCAAGAGACCCAGTACTTC.

This clone came up a few times. This chain links TRBV28 with TRBJ2-2; D is unclear. V lost 2 bases and J lost 1, with 8 bases in between. This CDR3 is built from 15 residues. CDR1 and CDR2 from the germline V gene are MDHEN and SYDVKM. CDR3 sequence (DNA): TGTGCCAGCAGTTTAAGTCCTAGGAACACCGGGGAGCTGTTTTTT. Its protein product is CASSLSPRNTGELFF.

V usage is TRBV6-5 and J usage is TRBJ1-1; D gene uncertain. This CDR3 is built from 15 residues. V was shortened by 5 bases and J by 0 bases, with 13 bases between the two germline ends. Germline values: CDR1 MNHEY, CDR2 SVGAGI. The CDR3 DNA reads TGTGCCAGCAGTCCCCTCCGGGTTCTGAACACTGAAGCTTTCTTT. This gives the protein CASSPLRVLNTEAFF.

This chain links TRBV6-5 with TRBJ1-5, with D perhaps matching TRBD1 (5 bases). CDR3 length: 14 residues. V lost 2 bases and J 6 bases, leaving 11 bases between the germline ends. Germline CDR1 is MNHEY and CDR2 is SVGAGI. CDR3 DNA: TGTGCCAGCAGTTACATGGGGGGGGGTCAGCCCCAGCATTTT. Amino acid sequence: CASSYMGGGQPQHF.

V usage is TRBV5-1 and J usage is TRBJ2-2, with 8 bases lining up with TRBD1. Looked up from germline, CDR1 is SGHRS and CDR2 is YFSETQ. This CDR3 spans 16 amino acids. Trimming took 4 bases from V and 0 from J; bases not matched to a gene: 5. CDR3 amino acids: CASSPGQASNTGELFF. The CDR3 coding sequence is TGCGCCAGCAGCCCGGGACAGGCATCGAACACCGGGGAGCTGTTTTTT.

The CDR3 DNA reads as TGCAGCGTCCGCCGGGAGGGCCAATACAATGAGCAGTTCTTC. It specifies CSVRREGQYNEQFF. The genes are TRBV29-1 and TRBJ2-1, with TRBD2 identical over 8 bases. Germline V CDR1 and CDR2: SQVTM, ANQGSEA. V dropped 6 bases and J dropped 4; count of bases not matched to a gene: 8. There are 14 residues in the CDR3.

This clone was recorded only once. The chain has TRBV19 and TRBJ1-2; 7 bases line up with TRBD1. The J segment lost 8 bases and the V segment lost 4 bases, leaving 7 bases of the junction unmatched. The CDR3 is 13 residues long. Germline CDR1 LNHDA, CDR2 SQIVND (reference sequence). The CDR3 DNA follows: TGTGCCAGTAGTACCGGACAGGTACTCGGCTACACCTTC. This sequence encodes CASSTGQVLGYTF. Full variable domain (missing parts from reference TRBV19 and TRBJ1-2): DGGITQSPKYLFRKEGQNVTLSCEQNLNHDAMYWYRQDPGQGLRLIYYSQIVNDFQKGDIAEGYSVSREKKESFPLTVTSAQKNPTAFYLCASSTGQVLGYTFGSGTRLTVV.

The genes are TRBV7-2 and TRBJ2-7; 8 nucleotides line up with TRBD1. There are 14 residues in the CDR3. From germline, CDR1 is SGHTA and CDR2 FQGNSA. V lost 1 base, J lost 7 bases, and 6 bases stayed unmatched. CDR3 bases: TGTGCCAGCAGCTTAGGGCAGGGGGCGGGGGAGCAGTACTTC. Translation gives CASSLGQGAGEQYF.

The gene calls are TRBV28 and TRBJ2-1, with D perhaps matching TRBD1 (5 bases). V was cut by 3 bases and J by 1 base, with 7 bases left in between. CDR3 length: 14 amino acids. The germline V gene has CDR1 MDHEN and CDR2 SYDVKM. Here the CDR3 reads CASSFPGSYNEQFF. The CDR3, as DNA: TGTGCCAGCAGTTTCCCAGGGTCCTACAATGAGCAGTTCTTC.

The J gene is TRBJ2-3, the V gene TRBV12-5, with TRBD2 matching 9 bases. CDR1 and CDR2 from the germline V gene are LGHNT and FRNRAP. This CDR3 is built from 14 residues. Unmatched junction bases numbered 3, after V lost 7 bases and J lost 1 base. The CDR3 reads CASALAGGTDTQYF. CDR3 DNA sequence: TGTGCTAGTGCATTAGCGGGAGGCACAGATACGCAGTATTTT.

The chain joins TRBV28 to TRBJ1-2; the D is unclear. Trimming left V 4 bases short and J 4 bases short, with 7 bases between. This CDR3 spans 12 amino acids. The germline CDR1 and CDR2 sequences are MDHEN and SYDVKM. In DNA form, the CDR3 reads TGTGCCAGCAGTTCGTACTTCTATGGCTACACCTTC. It yields the protein CASSSYFYGYTF.

V and J are TRBV19 and TRBJ2-5, with TRBD2 matching over 9 bases. Germline V gene data show CDR1 as LNHDA and CDR2 as SQIVND (reference sequence). V lost 7 bases and J lost 6; bases outside the gene matches: 12. This CDR3 comprises 15 residues. CDR3 bases: TGTGCCAGTACCCAGGGGGGCGGGGGGGCAAAGACCCAGTACTTC. It is translated as CASTQGGGGAKTQYF.

This clone was counted a single time. The chain employs TRBV6-5 and TRBJ1-5; D is perhaps TRBD1 (5 bases). CDR1 MNHEY and CDR2 SVGAGI come from the germline V gene. This CDR3 is built from 15 residues. The V gene lost 0 bases and the J gene lost 3 bases, with 9 bases spanning the gap. In DNA form, the CDR3 reads TGTGCCAGCAGTTACTCGCCAGGGCACAATCAGCCCCAGCATTTT. Amino acid sequence: CASSYSPGHNQPQHF.

The V gene is TRBV7-6, the J gene TRBJ2-3, with D possibly matching TRBD2 (6 bases). The CDR3 has 14 amino acids. V lost 1 base to trimming and J lost 3 bases, with 8 bases between them. Germline V gene data show CDR1 as SGHVS and CDR2 as FNYEAQ. The CDR3 is CASSLEAGTDTQYF. For the CDR3, the DNA is TGTGCCAGCAGCTTAGAGGCGGGGACAGATACGCAGTATTTT.

The chain recombines TRBV10-2 with TRBJ1-2; 8 positions match TRBD1. Germline-derived CDR1 and CDR2 are WSHSY and SAAADI. The CDR3 extends over 14 amino acids. V lost 0 bases and J lost 8; bases outside the gene matches: 5. CDR3 loop: CASSESRQGNGYTF. As DNA, the CDR3 is TGCGCCAGCAGTGAGTCGAGACAGGGGAACGGCTACACCTTC.

V is TRBV4-3 and J is TRBJ2-3, with TRBD2 matching over 11 bases. This CDR3 spans 20 amino acids. The V and J ends lost 0 bases and 6 bases, in that order; junction bases with no gene match: 17. The germline gives CDR1 LGHNA, CDR2 YSLEER. CDR3 region: CASSQEIASGRRSTQDTQYF. The CDR3 DNA is TGCGCCAGCAGCCAAGAAATTGCTAGCGGGAGGAGGTCCACACAGGATACGCAGTATTTT.

CDR3 loop: CASSNLQGHYGYTF. CDR3 bases: TGTGCCAGCAGTAACCTACAGGGACACTATGGCTACACCTTC. The chain is built from TRBV6-5 and TRBJ1-2; D might be TRBD1 (6 bases). The CDR3 covers 14 residues. Germline V CDR1 and CDR2: MNHEY, SVGAGI. V shed 5 bases and J shed 3 bases, with 13 bases lying between them.

The chain's CDR3 is CASSPRKTTGYGYTF. The CDR3 DNA is TGTGCCAGCAGTCCACGGAAAACGACAGGATATGGCTACACCTTC. J is TRBJ1-2 and V is TRBV27; D possibly corresponds to TRBD1 (6 bases). The CDR3 covers 15 residues. V lost 5 bases to trimming and J lost 5 bases, with 18 bases between them. CDR1 is MNHEY, CDR2 SMNVEV, per germline (reference sequence).